Below, 8 T cell receptor beta chains from the same sample are listed, as sequenced in a study of blood T cell repertoires in COVID-19. Sequenced by immunoSEQ multiplex PCR; TCRdb stores in-frame clones only, minus some. The sample contains about 180,000 clones, around 80% of which appear only once. Source material: peripheral blood. These receptors all come from a human donor in a cohort sampled during active COVID-19.

The V and J genes are TRBV10-1 and TRBJ2-2, with TRBD1 matching over 8 bases. Per germline, CDR1 WNHNN and CDR2 SYGVQD (reference sequence). This CDR3 contains 13 residues. Losses at the gene ends were 6 bases for V and 5 bases for J; bases not matched to a gene: 2. The CDR3 loop is CASSNRGTGELFF. Here the CDR3 DNA reads TGCGCCAGCAGCAACAGGGGGACCGGGGAGCTGTTTTTT.

V gene TRBV3-1 (or the pseudogene TRBV3-2) combines with J gene TRBJ2-2, with D uncertain. The CDR3 is made up of 12 amino acids. V gave up 8 bases and J gave up 2 bases, with 6 bases separating them. The germline gives CDR1 LGHDT, CDR2 YNNKEL (reference sequence). The CDR3 reads CASRQNTGELFF. CDR3 sequence (DNA): TGTGCCAGCCGACAAAACACCGGGGAGCTGTTTTTT.

V is TRBV2 and J is TRBJ2-3, with 9 positions matching TRBD1. The germline V gene encodes CDR1 SNHLY and CDR2 FYNNEI. The CDR3 is 15 residues long. V was clipped by 6 bases and J by 5 bases; unmatched bases: 9. The CDR3 is CASSLPGQGRDTQYF. Written as DNA, the CDR3 is TGTGCCAGCAGCTTGCCGGGACAGGGTAGAGATACGCAGTATTTT. Supplemented by reference TRBV2 and TRBJ2-3, the full variable domain reads EPEVTQTPSHQVTQMGQEVILRCVPISNHLYFYWYRQILGQKVEFLVSFYNNEISEKSEIFDDQFSVERPDGSNFTLKIRSTKLEDSAMYFCASSLPGQGRDTQYFGPGTRLTVL.

The rearrangement uses TRBV3-1 (or the pseudogene TRBV3-2) and TRBJ2-1, with a possible D match to TRBD2 (6 bases). The V and J ends lost 2 bases and 3 bases respectively, with 17 bases between them. From germline, CDR1 is LGHDT and CDR2 YNNKEL (reference sequence). This CDR3 region has 17 residues. This CDR3 reads CASSQTVAGTFYNEQFF. In DNA, the CDR3 is TGTGCCAGCAGCCAAACGGTCGCGGGGACTTTCTACAATGAGCAGTTCTTC.

The CDR3 nucleotides are TGTGCCAGCAGTGAAGCAAGCTCGGGTTGGGAAGCTTTCTTT. Its protein product is CASSEASSGWEAFF. The V and J genes are TRBV6-1 and TRBJ1-1; D uncertain. Germline V gene data show CDR1 as MNHNS and CDR2 as SASEGT. The CDR3 is 14 residues long. Trimming cost V 0 bases and J 8 bases, with 13 bases left between them.

Written as DNA, the CDR3 is TGTGCCAGGAACTACCGGGAGACCAGACGGTTCTTC. Translating gives CARNYRETRRFF. The chain is built from TRBV2 and TRBJ2-1; D may be TRBD2 (6 bases). CDR1 is SNHLY and CDR2 is FYNNEI in the germline V gene. Trimming shortened V by 9 bases and J by 15 bases, and 21 bases separated the two germline ends. The CDR3 has 12 residues. The whole variable domain, remainder taken from reference TRBV2 and TRBJ2-1, is EPEVTQTPSHQVTQMGQEVILRCVPISNHLYFYWYRQILGQKVEFLVSFYNNEISEKSEIFDDQFSVERPDGSNFTLKIRSTKLEDSAMYFCARNYRETRRFFGPGTRLTVL.

This clone was seen a single time. The chain carries TRBV10-1 and TRBJ1-1; 7 positions agree with TRBD1. The germline V gene has CDR1 WNHNN and CDR2 SYGVQD (reference sequence). V shed 3 bases, J shed 2 bases, and the junction held 9 bases outside the gene matches. This CDR3 is built from 16 residues. In DNA, the CDR3 is TGCGCCAGCAGTGAAGGTCCGTCAGGGGGAAACACTGAAGCTTTCTTT. This gives the protein CASSEGPSGGNTEAFF.

This sequence joins TRBV28 and TRBJ1-1, with 7 bases identical to TRBD1. This CDR3 spans 18 amino acids. V was pared by 3 bases and J by 1 base, with 14 bases of the junction left unmatched. The germline V gene encodes CDR1 MDHEN and CDR2 SYDVKM. Written as DNA, the CDR3 is TGTGCCAGCAGTTTCTCCCGAGGGGGACAGCCGAGGAACACTGAAGCTTTCTTT. This sequence encodes CASSFSRGGQPRNTEAFF.